A selection of T cell receptor beta chains follows, all from one sample in a study of CD8 T cell repertoires and HIV-1 epitope variants. Clones were sequenced by immunoSEQ multiplex PCR, and TCRdb holds only the in-frame ones, with some missing. The table has approximately 4,800 clones, approximately 70% seen once. These receptors have no known antigen. Sequenced sample: cultured CD8+ T cells derived from PBMCs. These receptor sequences come from a male donor with HIV. Each CDR3 is given with its conserved first and last residue. The D gene is left open where the match is weak. The size of a clone is reported for some rows only, either as once, few or many, or as a class for expanded clones.

CDR3: CASSFRGETGELFF
DNA: TGTGCCAGCAGCTTTAGAGGGGAAACCGGGGAGCTGTTTTTT
D: .
J: TRBJ2-2
size: .
V: TRBV11-3

CDR3: CASSLGQGGTQPQHF
DNA: TGTGCCAGCAGTTTGGGACAGGGGGGGACTCAGCCCCAGCATTTT
D: TRBD1
J: TRBJ1-5
size: .
V: TRBV28

CDR3: CASSPTGGRDEQYF
DNA: TGTGCCAGCAGCCCTACAGGCGGGCGGGACGAGCAGTACTTC
D: .
J: TRBJ2-7
size: .
V: TRBV7-9

CDR3: CASTLLAMRADTQYF
DNA: TGTGCCAGCACCTTACTAGCGATGCGGGCAGATACGCAGTATTTT
D: TRBD2
J: TRBJ2-3
size: once
V: TRBV2

CDR3: CASSLEADSYYEQYF
DNA: TGTGCCAGCAGCTTAGAGGCAGACTCCTACTACGAGCAGTACTTC
D: .
J: TRBJ2-7
size: .
V: TRBV7-6

CDR3: CASSLEGPRETQYF
DNA: TGTGCCAGCAGTCTCGAGGGGCCTAGGGAGACCCAGTACTTC
D: .
J: TRBJ2-5
size: .
V: TRBV6-6

CDR3: CASSLKGSRGANVLTF
DNA: TGTGCCAGCAGCTTAAAAGGGTCCCGTGGGGCCAACGTCCTGACTTTC
D: .
J: TRBJ2-6
size: .
V: TRBV7-2

CDR3: CASSYSPSGGHNEQFF
DNA: TGTGCCAGCAGTTACTCGCCTAGCGGGGGACACAATGAGCAGTTCTTC
D: TRBD2
J: TRBJ2-1
size: .
V: TRBV6-5

CDR3: CASSLDGPYEQYF
DNA: TGTGCCAGCAGCTTGGACGGACCCTACGAGCAGTACTTC
D: .
J: TRBJ2-7
size: .
V: TRBV13

CDR3: CASSPGTGVFETQYF
DNA: TGTGCCAGCAGCCCCGGGACAGGGGTTTTTGAGACCCAGTACTTC
D: TRBD1
J: TRBJ2-5
size: .
V: TRBV27

CDR3: CASSPRDRGDETQYF
DNA: TGCGCCAGCAGCCCCCGGGACAGGGGAGACGAGACCCAGTACTTC
D: TRBD1
J: TRBJ2-5
size: .
V: TRBV5-1

CDR3: CASSLTWQGILVF
DNA: TGTGCCAGCAGCTTAACTTGGCAGGGGATCCTGGTCTTT
D: .
J: TRBJ2-3
size: .
V: TRBV7-3

CDR3: CASSEGLARNYGYTF
DNA: TGTGCCAGCAGTGAGGGTTTAGCAAGGAACTATGGCTACACCTTC
D: .
J: TRBJ1-2
size: .
V: TRBV25-1

CDR3: CASSSPDRGLVEAFF
DNA: TGTGCCAGCAGCTCTCCGGACAGGGGGCTTGTTGAAGCTTTCTTT
D: TRBD1
J: TRBJ1-1
size: few
V: TRBV7-3

CDR3: CASSSSTSGISNEQFF
DNA: TGTGCCAGCAGTTCCTCGACTAGCGGGATAAGCAATGAGCAGTTCTTC
D: TRBD2
J: TRBJ2-1
size: .
V: TRBV6-6

CDR3: CASSQERGENTGELFF
DNA: TGTGCCAGCAGCCAAGAGCGGGGGGAGAACACCGGGGAGCTGTTTTTT
D: TRBD2
J: TRBJ2-2
size: .
V: TRBV4-2

CDR3: CASSLPGTPYGYTF
DNA: TGTGCCAGCAGCCTCCCTGGGACACCTTATGGCTACACCTTC
D: .
J: TRBJ1-2
size: .
V: TRBV25-1

CDR3: CASSVSRGDSEQYF
DNA: TGTGCCAGCAGTGTCTCTAGAGGAGATAGCGAGCAGTACTTC
D: .
J: TRBJ2-7
size: few
V: TRBV2

CDR3: CASSSGTDTQYF
DNA: TGTGCCAGCAGCTCCGGGACAGATACGCAGTATTTT
D: .
J: TRBJ2-3
size: .
V: TRBV7-9

CDR3: CASSFRLLAGGNEQFF
DNA: TGTGCCAGCAGCTTTCGCCTATTAGCGGGGGGTAATGAGCAGTTCTTC
D: TRBD2
J: TRBJ2-1
size: .
V: TRBV7-9

CDR3: CASSLKSSGELFF
DNA: TGTGCCAGCAGCTTGAAGAGTTCTGGGGAGCTGTTTTTT
D: .
J: TRBJ2-2
size: few
V: TRBV7-9

CDR3: CASSPSANTEAFF
DNA: TGTGCCAGCAGCCCCTCGGCGAACACTGAAGCTTTCTTT
D: .
J: TRBJ1-1
size: .
V: TRBV11-3

CDR3: CASSLRTGDGELFF
DNA: TGCGCCAGCAGCTTACGGACAGGGGACGGGGAGCTGTTTTTT
D: TRBD1
J: TRBJ2-2
size: .
V: TRBV5-1

CDR3: CSVEQRGGTLSETQYF
DNA: TGCAGCGTTGAACAACGCGGTGGGACATTAAGCGAGACCCAGTACTTC
D: .
J: TRBJ2-5
size: .
V: TRBV29-1

CDR3: CASSSPGTRTMNTEAFF
DNA: TGTGCCAGTAGTTCCCCCGGGACACGGACTATGAACACTGAAGCTTTCTTT
D: .
J: TRBJ1-1
size: once
V: TRBV19

CDR3: CASSLENSEAFF
DNA: TGTGCCAGCAGCTTGGAAAACAGTGAAGCTTTCTTT
D: .
J: TRBJ1-1
size: .
V: TRBV5-5

CDR3: CASRPQTGDGSSYEQYF
DNA: TGTGCCAGCAGACCCCAAACAGGTGACGGTTCCTCCTACGAGCAGTACTTC
D: .
J: TRBJ2-7
size: once
V: TRBV28

CDR3: CASSIVAEDSYEQYF
DNA: TGTGCCAGTAGTATAGTAGCGGAAGACTCCTACGAGCAGTACTTC
D: .
J: TRBJ2-7
size: .
V: TRBV19

CDR3: CASRTSGGHEQFF
DNA: TGTGCCAGCCGGACTAGCGGGGGCCATGAGCAGTTCTTC
D: TRBD2
J: TRBJ2-1
size: .
V: TRBV6-5

CDR3: CASSLGPKQFF
DNA: TGCGCCAGCAGCTTGGGGCCAAAGCAGTTCTTC
D: .
J: TRBJ2-1
size: .
V: TRBV5-1

CDR3: CASSQEGNQMNTGELFF
DNA: TGCGCCAGCAGCCAAGAGGGGAATCAGATGAACACCGGGGAGCTGTTTTTT
D: .
J: TRBJ2-2
size: once
V: TRBV4-1

CDR3: CASSISTGGTYEQYF
DNA: TGTGCCAGCAGTATATCGACAGGGGGCACCTACGAGCAGTACTTC
D: TRBD1
J: TRBJ2-7
size: .
V: TRBV27

CDR3: CASSIAGDTLYEQYF
DNA: TGTGCCAGTAGTATAGCTGGGGACACCCTATACGAGCAGTACTTC
D: .
J: TRBJ2-7
size: few
V: TRBV19

CDR3: CASKSTGSTDTQYF
DNA: TGTGCCAGCAAGAGTACAGGGAGCACAGATACGCAGTATTTT
D: .
J: TRBJ2-3
size: .
V: TRBV9

CDR3: CASNLGGLNEQFF
DNA: TGTGCCAGTAACTTAGGGGGCTTAAATGAGCAGTTCTTC
D: TRBD1
J: TRBJ2-1
size: .
V: TRBV19

CDR3: CASSWGTGTEAFF
DNA: TGTGCCAGTAGTTGGGGGACAGGCACTGAAGCTTTCTTT
D: TRBD1
J: TRBJ1-1
size: .
V: TRBV19

CDR3: CASSQDRPSGVYNEQFF
DNA: TGCGCCAGCAGCCAAGACCGCCCTAGCGGGGTTTACAATGAGCAGTTCTTC
D: TRBD2
J: TRBJ2-1
size: few
V: TRBV4-1

CDR3: CASSLPTDTQYF
DNA: TGTGCCAGCAGCTTGCCCACGGATACGCAGTATTTT
D: .
J: TRBJ2-3
size: .
V: TRBV11-2

CDR3: CARSPYPLQQYF
DNA: TGTGCCAGAAGCCCGTACCCCCTGCAGCAGTACTTC
D: .
J: TRBJ2-7
size: few
V: TRBV5-3

CDR3: CASSDRNTGELFF
DNA: TGTGCCAGCAGTGACAGGAACACCGGGGAGCTGTTTTTT
D: .
J: TRBJ2-2
size: few
V: TRBV6-4

CDR3: CASSLDGGASYEQYF
DNA: TGTGCCAGCAGCTTAGACGGGGGCGCCTCCTACGAGCAGTACTTC
D: .
J: TRBJ2-7
size: .
V: TRBV7-2

CDR3: CASSVGGSPGELFF
DNA: TGTGCCAGCAGCGTGGGGGGTTCCCCCGGGGAGCTGTTTTTT
D: .
J: TRBJ2-2
size: once
V: TRBV9

CDR3: CASSPESGGYTF
DNA: TGTGCCAGCAGCCCCGAATCGGGTGGCTACACCTTC
D: .
J: TRBJ1-2
size: .
V: TRBV7-9